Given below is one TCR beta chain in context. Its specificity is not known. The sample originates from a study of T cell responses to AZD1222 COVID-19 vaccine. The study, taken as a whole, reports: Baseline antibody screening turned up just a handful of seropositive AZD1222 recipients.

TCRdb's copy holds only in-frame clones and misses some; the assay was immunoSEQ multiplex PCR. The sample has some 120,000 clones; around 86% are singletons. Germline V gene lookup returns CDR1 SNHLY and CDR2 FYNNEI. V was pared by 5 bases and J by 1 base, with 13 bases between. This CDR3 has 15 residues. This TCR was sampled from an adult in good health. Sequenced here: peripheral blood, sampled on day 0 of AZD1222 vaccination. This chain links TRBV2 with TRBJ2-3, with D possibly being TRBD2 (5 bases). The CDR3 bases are TGTGCCAGCAGTAACCGAGGAGGCGGCACAGATACGCAGTATTTT. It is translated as CASSNRGGGTDTQYF. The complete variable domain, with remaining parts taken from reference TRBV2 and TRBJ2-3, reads EPEVTQTPSHQVTQMGQEVILRCVPISNHLYFYWYRQILGQKVEFLVSFYNNEISEKSEIFDDQFSVERPDGSNFTLKIRSTKLEDSAMYFCASSNRGGGTDTQYFGPGTRLTVL.